This passage covers 27 T cell receptor beta chains from one sample sequenced in a study of blood T cell repertoires in COVID-19. Clones were read by immunoSEQ multiplex PCR, and TCRdb kept only the in-frame ones, dropping some. Among about 110,000 clones listed, 84% were seen once. What was sequenced was peripheral blood. Receptor source: a woman older than 75 with active or convalescent COVID-19.

The genes are TRBV5-1 and TRBJ2-1; TRBD2 matches 8 bases. This CDR3 has 15 residues. V dropped 3 bases and J dropped 6; count of bases not matched to a gene: 8. CDR1 is SGHRS and CDR2 is YFSETQ in the germline V gene. CDR3 DNA: TGCGCCAGCAGCTGGGGGACTAGTGAAGGCAATGAGCAGTTCTTC. It specifies CASSWGTSEGNEQFF.

V and J are TRBV5-1 and TRBJ1-3, with TRBD1 as a possible D gene (5 bases). CDR3 length equals 16 residues. V dropped 4 bases and J dropped 2 bases, with 16 bases sitting between them. CDR1 is SGHRS, CDR2 YFSETQ, per germline. CDR3 DNA sequence: TGCGCCAGCAGCATCACAGGACCCCCGGCTGGAAACACCATATATTTT. It encodes CASSITGPPAGNTIYF.

The chain links TRBV24-1 to TRBJ1-1; no clear D. This CDR3 is 13 amino acids long. The V and J ends lost 3 bases and 3 bases respectively, with 7 bases between them. The germline V gene has CDR1 KGHDR and CDR2 SFDVKD. DNA of the CDR3: TGTGCCACCAGTGATGGCAGTTACACTGAAGCTTTCTTT. Residues: CATSDGSYTEAFF.

In its sample, this clone was seen once. The chain is built from TRBV19 and TRBJ1-1; D is undetermined. Per the germline V gene, CDR1 is LNHDA and CDR2 is SQIVND (reference sequence). The CDR3 runs 14 residues. The ends were cut back, 4 bases at V and 2 bases at J, with 11 bases in the middle. The chain's CDR3 is CASSRGGLNTEAFF. The CDR3 coding sequence is TGTGCCAGTAGTAGAGGCGGCCTTAACACTGAAGCTTTCTTT.

The V and J genes are TRBV7-3 and TRBJ2-3; a possible D gene is TRBD2 (6 bases). CDR1 and CDR2 (germline): SGHTA, FQGTGA. Trimming took 4 bases from V and 11 from J, leaving 13 bases between them. CDR3 length equals 12 residues. CDR3 amino acids: CASSSPSGEQYF. The CDR3 coding sequence is TGTGCCAGCAGCTCTCCCTCGGGGGAGCAGTATTTT. Supplemented by reference TRBV7-3 and TRBJ2-3, the full variable domain reads GAGVSQTPSNKVTEKGKYVELRCDPISGHTALYWYRQSLGQGPEFLIYFQGTGAADDSGLPNDRFFAVRPEGSVSTLKIQRTERGDSAVYLCASSSPSGEQYFGPGTRLTVL.

This clone was picked up a small number of times. V is TRBV5-4 and J is TRBJ2-1; 8 nucleotides line up with TRBD2. Germline CDR1 is SGHNT and CDR2 is YYREEE (reference sequence). Losses at the gene ends were 1 base for V and 0 bases for J; bases not matched to a gene: 9. This CDR3 contains 18 residues. In nucleotides, the CDR3 is TGTGCCAGCAGCTTGACCTTACTAGCGGTGAGCTCCTACAATGAGCAGTTCTTC. This gives the protein CASSLTLLAVSSYNEQFF.

V gene TRBV4-1 combines with J gene TRBJ1-1; D may be TRBD1 (5 bases). CDR3 length equals 17 residues. Germline V lookup: CDR1 MGHRA, CDR2 YSYEKL. Trimming removed 0 bases from V and 1 base from J, with 15 bases in between. CDR3 nucleotide sequence: TGCGCCAGCAGCCAAGACGTATTTTGGGGGGGGAACACTGAAGCTTTCTTT. This translates into CASSQDVFWGGNTEAFF.

The rearrangement links TRBV5-1 to TRBJ1-4, with a weak D call TRBD1 (6 bases). CDR1 SGHRS and CDR2 YFSETQ come from the germline V gene. V was trimmed by 4 bases and J by 8 bases, leaving 15 bases between them. The CDR3 is 14 residues long. In DNA, the CDR3 is TGCGCCAGCAGCGAACGGACAGCTGGAGAAAAACTGTTTTTT. Protein product: CASSERTAGEKLFF.

The V and J genes are TRBV29-1 and TRBJ1-5; D ambiguous. CDR1 is SQVTM, CDR2 ANQGSEA, per germline. V was pared by 4 bases and J by 4 bases, with 11 bases between. This CDR3 has 13 amino acids. CDR3 region: CSVAGNLNQPQHF. In nucleotides, the CDR3 is TGCAGCGTTGCCGGGAACCTTAATCAGCCCCAGCATTTT. Looking up the rest from reference TRBV29-1 and TRBJ1-5 gives the full variable domain: SAVISQKPSRDICQRGTSLTIQCQVDSQVTMMFWYRQQPGQSLTLIATANQGSEATYESGFVIDKFPISRPNLTFSTLTVSNMSPEDSSIYLCSVAGNLNQPQHFGDGTRLSIL.

The rearrangement uses TRBV9 and TRBJ1-1, with D uncertain. Germline V CDR1 and CDR2: SGDLS, YYNGEE. This CDR3 has 13 residues. V was pared by 7 bases and J by 0 bases, with 10 bases between. CDR3 in DNA: TGTGCCAGCGGAACAGCCATGAACACTGAAGCTTTCTTT. Protein: CASGTAMNTEAFF.

This chain joins TRBV1 and TRBJ2-1; the DNA was not used to check the table's D call, TRBD2. TRBV1 is shown as a pseudogene. The CDR3 is 16 amino acids. CDR3 residues: CTPHPGCSNSYNEQFF. CDR3 sequence (DNA): TGCACCCCCCATCCCGGGTGCTCCAACTCCTACAATGAGCAGTTCTTC.

The genes are TRBV20-1 and TRBJ2-5; D may be TRBD2 (5 bases). CDR1 is DFQATT, CDR2 SNEGSKA, per germline (reference sequence). This CDR3 contains 14 residues. Trimming took 3 bases from V and 0 from J, leaving 11 bases between them. The CDR3: CSASSWENQETQYF. CDR3 DNA: TGCAGTGCTAGTTCGTGGGAGAACCAAGAGACCCAGTACTTC.

The rearrangement joins TRBV5-7 to TRBJ2-1; 10 bases line up with TRBD2. TRBV5-7 is an ORF; its function is uncertain. The CDR3 length is 16 residues. V lost 4 bases, J lost 9 bases, and 13 bases stayed unmatched. CDR3 residues: CASSRRPSGRYCEQFF. The CDR3 nucleotides are TGTGCCAGCAGCCGTAGGCCTAGCGGGAGATATTGTGAGCAGTTCTTC.

In this sample, this clone turned up a few times. The chain combines TRBV4-1 with TRBJ2-1, with D perhaps matching TRBD2 (5 bases). Trimming left V 4 bases short and J 0 bases short, with 13 bases between. This CDR3 has 16 amino acids. Germline V CDR1 and CDR2: MGHRA, YSYEKL. The CDR3 loop reads CASSPTEAHSYNEQFF. Written as DNA, the CDR3 is TGCGCCAGCAGCCCTACGGAGGCCCACTCCTACAATGAGCAGTTCTTC.

The V and J genes are TRBV5-5 and TRBJ1-3; possible D gene TRBD1, 5 bases. The CDR3 totals 15 residues. V gave up 4 bases and J gave up 4 bases, with 15 bases separating them. Looked up from germline, CDR1 is SGHKS and CDR2 is YYEKEE (reference sequence). CDR3 protein: CASSGAVVRGNTIYF. CDR3 nucleotide sequence: TGTGCCAGCAGCGGGGCCGTTGTGAGAGGAAACACCATATATTTT.

The chain combines TRBV23-1 with TRBJ1-2, with 10 bases lining up with TRBD1. TRBV23-1 qualifies as an ORF whose function is uncertain. This CDR3 is built from 15 residues. V lost 4 bases, J lost 5 bases, and 7 bases stayed unmatched. The CDR3 bases are TGCGCCAGCAGTCGTTCCGGGACAGGGGTTTATGGCTACACCTTC. Translating it yields CASSRSGTGVYGYTF.

This clone was observed a single time. This chain connects TRBV25-1 to TRBJ2-3; 8 bases line up with TRBD1. The V and J ends lost 2 bases and 3 bases, in that order; junction bases with no gene match: 1. The CDR3 loop spans 14 amino acids. CDR1 and CDR2 (germline): MGHDK, SYGVNS. CDR3 bases: TGTGCCAGCAGTGAAGACAGGGGAACAGATACGCAGTATTTT. This gives the protein CASSEDRGTDTQYF.

This clone has just a few counts. The J gene is TRBJ2-1, the V gene TRBV7-6; TRBD2 agrees at 12 bases. From germline, CDR1 is SGHVS and CDR2 FNYEAQ. Germline trimming cut 0 bases from V and 10 bases from J; bases unmatched to any gene: 10. The CDR3 is 17 residues long. The CDR3 nucleotides are TGTGCCAGCAGCTTAGCACCGGGACTAGCGGGCAATACCGAGCAGTTCTTC. As protein: CASSLAPGLAGNTEQFF.

The CDR3 region has the DNA TGTGCCAGCAGCCTCTACAGGGGGGAGAACACTGAAGCTTTCTTT. Translated: CASSLYRGENTEAFF. This chain links TRBV27 with TRBJ1-1, with 8 nucleotides matching TRBD1. The V gene's germline CDR1 is MNHEY and CDR2 SMNVEV (reference sequence). V gave up 6 bases and J gave up 1 base; unmatched junction bases: 7. This CDR3 has 15 residues.

This sequence joins TRBV27 and TRBJ2-7, with 9 bases fitting TRBD1. V lost 5 bases and J lost 5; bases outside the gene matches: 10. The CDR3 runs to 15 residues. Germline lookup yields CDR1 MNHEY and CDR2 SMNVEV (reference sequence). The chain's CDR3 is CASSKGQGIFDEQYF. CDR3 sequence (DNA): TGTGCCAGCAGTAAAGGACAGGGGATTTTCGACGAGCAGTACTTC.

This rearrangement joins TRBV5-1 to TRBJ2-5, with TRBD2 matching over 9 bases. This CDR3 has 15 amino acids. The V gene's germline CDR1 is SGHRS and CDR2 YFSETQ. V shed 3 bases, J shed 2 bases, and the junction held 5 bases outside the gene matches. CDR3 in amino acids: CASSSSGMAQETQYF. The CDR3 DNA reads as TGCGCCAGCAGCTCTAGCGGGATGGCGCAAGAGACCCAGTACTTC.

The genes are TRBV28 and TRBJ1-1; D may be TRBD1 (5 bases). This CDR3 is built from 15 residues. Germline values: CDR1 MDHEN, CDR2 SYDVKM. The germline V and J ends were trimmed by 1 base and 5 bases, with 14 bases remaining between them. CDR3: CASSLLVTASTEAFF. For the CDR3, the DNA is TGTGCCAGCAGTTTATTAGTGACAGCCTCAACTGAAGCTTTCTTT.

The chain links TRBV5-5 to TRBJ2-7; D is possibly TRBD1 (6 bases). CDR3 length equals 13 residues. V lost 4 bases, J lost 7 bases, and 15 bases lay in between. Germline lookup yields CDR1 SGHKS and CDR2 YYEKEE (reference sequence). Here the CDR3 DNA reads TGTGCCAGCAGCCCCAGGGGTAGTCTGGAGCAGTACTTC. Encoded protein: CASSPRGSLEQYF.

This chain links TRBV14 with TRBJ2-7; 8 bases align to TRBD1. CDR3 length: 15 residues. Losses at the gene ends were 8 bases for V and 5 bases for J; bases not matched to a gene: 14. Germline CDR1 and CDR2: SGHDN and FVKESK. The CDR3 sequence: CASGPLLGQAHEQYF. CDR3 nucleotides: TGTGCCAGCGGACCTCTCTTGGGACAGGCTCACGAGCAGTACTTC.

The chain is built from TRBV11-2 and TRBJ2-7, with 13 positions matching TRBD2. The germline gives CDR1 SGHAT, CDR2 FQNNGV. V lost 5 bases, J lost 1 base, and 14 bases stayed unmatched. The CDR3 is made up of 19 amino acids. The CDR3 protein is CASSPIWTSGRVRSYEQYF. DNA of the CDR3: TGTGCCAGCAGCCCTATTTGGACTAGCGGGAGAGTTCGGTCCTACGAGCAGTACTTC.

The chain carries TRBV7-9 and TRBJ1-4; 7 nucleotides align to TRBD1. CDR1 is SEHNR, CDR2 FQNEAQ, per germline (reference sequence). Trimming cost V 10 bases and J 7 bases; bases outside gene matches: 3. CDR3 length: 11 amino acids. The chain's CDR3 is CATGQAEKLFF. CDR3 nucleotides: TGTGCCACCGGACAGGCTGAAAAACTGTTTTTT.

CDR3 coding DNA: TGCAGTGCTAGTCTCCGGCAGGGGCAAGAGACCCAGTACTTC. Amino acid sequence: CSASLRQGQETQYF. The gene calls are TRBV20-1 and TRBJ2-5, with D perhaps matching TRBD1 (6 bases). The germline gives CDR1 DFQATT, CDR2 SNEGSKA (reference sequence). This CDR3 is built from 14 residues. The V end lost 3 bases, the J end lost 2 bases, and 13 bases lay between the germline ends.